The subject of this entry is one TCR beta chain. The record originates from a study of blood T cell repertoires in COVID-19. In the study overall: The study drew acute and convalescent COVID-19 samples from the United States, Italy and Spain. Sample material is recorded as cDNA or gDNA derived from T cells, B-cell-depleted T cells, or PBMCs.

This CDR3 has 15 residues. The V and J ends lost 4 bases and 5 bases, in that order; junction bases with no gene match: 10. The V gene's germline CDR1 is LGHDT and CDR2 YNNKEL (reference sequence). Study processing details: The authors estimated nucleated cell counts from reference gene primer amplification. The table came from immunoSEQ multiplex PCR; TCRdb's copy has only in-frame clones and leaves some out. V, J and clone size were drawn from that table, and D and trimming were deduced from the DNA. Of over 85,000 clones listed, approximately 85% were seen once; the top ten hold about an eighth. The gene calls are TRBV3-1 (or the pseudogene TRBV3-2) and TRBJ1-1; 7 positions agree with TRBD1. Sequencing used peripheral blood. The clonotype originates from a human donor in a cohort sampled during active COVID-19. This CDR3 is CASSPPQGVRTEAFF. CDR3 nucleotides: TGTGCCAGCAGCCCCCCCCAGGGGGTACGGACTGAAGCTTTCTTT.